This TCR beta chain emerged from a study of lymphopenia after photon versus proton radiotherapy. Study-wide findings and caveats: Post-nadir TCR diversity decline inversely tracked overall survival among those who died. Better survival with proton therapy was suggested as possible, not demonstrated.

The table came from immunoSEQ multiplex PCR; TCRdb's copy has only in-frame clones and leaves some out. The repertoire holds tens of thousands of clones, with around 90% as singletons. Germline CDR1 reads MGHRA; CDR2 reads YSYEKL. The CDR3 has 16 residues. Trimming pared 4 bases from V and 0 bases from J, leaving 14 bases between. This clone was detected once. Its cognate antigen is unknown. The rearrangement links TRBV4-1 to TRBJ2-3; D not certain. Sample: peripheral blood, taken from a patient treated with proton-based radiotherapy. This TCR was sampled from a woman aged 70-85 years with pancreatic cancer. Some clones in this sample may be carry-over from other donors' samples. The CDR3 reads CASSPSNLESTDTQYF. The CDR3 nucleotides are TGCGCCAGCAGCCCTTCCAACCTAGAAAGCACAGATACGCAGTATTTT.